One T cell receptor beta chain is described in this entry. Its antigen is as yet unknown. V dropped 5 bases and J dropped 7; count of bases not matched to a gene: 7. The CDR3 runs to 14 residues. CDR1 SGHAT and CDR2 FQDESV come from the germline V gene (reference sequence). This entry is derived from a study of shared clonotypes between healthy human individuals. CD45RO-negative cells were positively selected for CCR7, leaving out terminally differentiated effector memory CD45RA+ cells. Donors comprised healthy HIV-negative adults lacking recent acute infections or vaccinations. TCRdb keeps only in-frame clones here, not all; method: immunoSEQ multiplex PCR. The sample holds over 2 million clones; about 95% are singletons and the top ten take 0.9% to 1.3%. Study outcomes and limitations: Few donors restricted represented genetic and exposure-history diversity.

The sequencing sample was made of naive CD8+ T cells sorted from blood. The chain has TRBV11-1 and TRBJ1-4; 7 bases match TRBD1. The receptor was derived from a man aged 18-30 years in good health. This CDR3 reads CASSPTGPGEKLFF. Here the CDR3 DNA reads TGTGCCAGCAGCCCGACAGGGCCTGGTGAAAAACTGTTTTTT. Variable domain in full (rest from reference TRBV11-1 and TRBJ1-4): EAEVAQSPRYKITEKSQAVAFWCDPISGHATLYWYRQILGQGPELLVQFQDESVVDDSQLPKDRFSAERLKGVDSTLKIQPAELGDSAMYLCASSPTGPGEKLFFGSGTQLSVL.